Below, 7 T cell receptor beta chains from the same sample are listed, as sequenced in a study of blood T cell repertoires in COVID-19. The table came from immunoSEQ multiplex PCR; TCRdb's copy has only in-frame clones and leaves some out. The data contain about 350,000 clones, roughly nine tenths of them singletons. Specimen: peripheral blood. These receptors all come from a woman aged 60 to 75 with COVID-19, enrolled during active disease.

The chain carries TRBV28 and TRBJ2-5, with D possibly TRBD2 on 5 matching bases. Germline V gives CDR1 MDHEN, CDR2 SYDVKM. The V end lost 2 bases, the J end lost 6 bases, and 13 bases lay between the germline ends. The CDR3 is made up of 14 amino acids. The CDR3 loop reads CASSLPGMVKTQYF. The CDR3, as DNA: TGTGCCAGCAGTTTACCCGGGATGGTAAAGACCCAGTACTTC.

J is TRBJ2-2 and V is TRBV4-1, with D perhaps matching TRBD2 (5 bases). Trimming took 3 bases from V and 1 from J, leaving 30 bases between them. CDR3 length: 22 amino acids. In germline, CDR1 is MGHRA, CDR2 YSYEKL. This CDR3 is CASSQEHRRGFPRDRNTGELFF. The CDR3 DNA reads TGCGCCAGCAGCCAGGAGCACCGAAGAGGGTTCCCCAGAGATAGGAACACCGGGGAGCTGTTTTTT.

The genes are TRBV5-5 and TRBJ2-7, with 7 bases fitting TRBD1. The V gene's germline CDR1 is SGHKS and CDR2 YYEKEE (reference sequence). This CDR3 spans 14 amino acids. With V trimmed by 3 bases and J by 1 base, 4 bases remained unmatched. The DNA for the CDR3 is TGTGCCAGCAGCTCTCCGGGACAGTCCTACGAGCAGTACTTC. Translated, it gives CASSSPGQSYEQYF.

The rearrangement links TRBV27 to TRBJ1-2, with 9 bases lining up with TRBD1. This CDR3 has 16 amino acids. V shed 3 bases, J shed 1 base, and the junction held 6 bases outside the gene matches. Germline values: CDR1 MNHEY, CDR2 SMNVEV (reference sequence). Here the CDR3 DNA reads TGTGCCAGCAGTTTGGGGACAGGGAGAGGTAACTATGGCTACACCTTC. Translating gives CASSLGTGRGNYGYTF.

The chain combines TRBV19 with TRBJ1-5, with a possible D match to TRBD1 (5 bases). CDR3 length: 14 amino acids. CDR1 LNHDA and CDR2 SQIVND come from the germline V gene (reference sequence). Trimming cost V 1 base and J 7 bases, with 11 bases left between them. The CDR3 reads CASSIVQGNQPQHF. The DNA for the CDR3 is TGTGCCAGTAGTATAGTGCAGGGTAACCAGCCCCAGCATTTT.

The J gene is TRBJ1-5, the V gene TRBV2; D call uncertain. V was clipped by 6 bases and J by 1 base, with 13 bases between them. The CDR3 is 15 residues long. Germline V gene sequence: CDR1 SNHLY, CDR2 FYNNEI. CDR3 in DNA: TGTGCCAGCAGAAGAGAGAAATTAAGCAATCAGCCCCAGCATTTT. Amino acids: CASRREKLSNQPQHF. The full variable domain, rest sourced from reference TRBV2 and TRBJ1-5, is EPEVTQTPSHQVTQMGQEVILRCVPISNHLYFYWYRQILGQKVEFLVSFYNNEISEKSEIFDDQFSVERPDGSNFTLKIRSTKLEDSAMYFCASRREKLSNQPQHFGDGTRLSIL.

This clone turned up a few times. The chain uses TRBV4-1 and TRBJ2-1, with 14 bases fitting TRBD2. Germline-derived CDR1 and CDR2 are MGHRA and YSYEKL. This CDR3 spans 15 amino acids. The V gene end was trimmed by 7 bases and the J gene end by 8 bases; junction bases not matched to a gene: 7. CDR3 in amino acids: CASTKTSGGADEQFF. The CDR3 coding sequence is TGCGCCAGCACCAAGACTAGCGGGGGGGCCGATGAGCAGTTCTTC.